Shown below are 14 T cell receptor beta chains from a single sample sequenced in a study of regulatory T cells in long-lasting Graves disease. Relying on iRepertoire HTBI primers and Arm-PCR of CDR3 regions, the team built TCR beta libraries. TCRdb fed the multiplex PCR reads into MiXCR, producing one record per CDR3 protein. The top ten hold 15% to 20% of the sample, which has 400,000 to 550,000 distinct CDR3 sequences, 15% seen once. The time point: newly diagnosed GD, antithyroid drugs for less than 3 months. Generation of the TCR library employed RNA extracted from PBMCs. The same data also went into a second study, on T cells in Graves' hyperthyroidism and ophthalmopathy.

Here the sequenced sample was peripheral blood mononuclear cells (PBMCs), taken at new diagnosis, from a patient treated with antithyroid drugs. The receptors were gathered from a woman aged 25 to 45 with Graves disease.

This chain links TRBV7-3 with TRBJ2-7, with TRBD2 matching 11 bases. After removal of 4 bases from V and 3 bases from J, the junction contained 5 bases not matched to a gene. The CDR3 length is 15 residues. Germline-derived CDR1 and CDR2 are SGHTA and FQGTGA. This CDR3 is CASSSTSGVFYEQYF. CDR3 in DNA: TGTGCCAGCAGCTCGACTAGCGGGGTTTTCTACGAGCAGTACTTC.

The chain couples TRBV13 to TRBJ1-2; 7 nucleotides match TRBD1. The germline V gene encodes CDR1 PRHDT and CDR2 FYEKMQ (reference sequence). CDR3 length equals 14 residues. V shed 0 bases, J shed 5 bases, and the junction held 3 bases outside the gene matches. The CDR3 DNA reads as TGTGCCAGCAGCTTAGGCAGGGGGACTTATGGCTACACCTTC. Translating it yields CASSLGRGTYGYTF. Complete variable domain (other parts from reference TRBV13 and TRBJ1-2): AAGVIQSPRHLIKEKRETATLKCYPIPRHDTVYWYQQGPGQDPQFLISFYEKMQSDKGSIPDRFSAQQFSDYHSELNMSSLELGDSALYFCASSLGRGTYGYTFGSGTRLTVV.

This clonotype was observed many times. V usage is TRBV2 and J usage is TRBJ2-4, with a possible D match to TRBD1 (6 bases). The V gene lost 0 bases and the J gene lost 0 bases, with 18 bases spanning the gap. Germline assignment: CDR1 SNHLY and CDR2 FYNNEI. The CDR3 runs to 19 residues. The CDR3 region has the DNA TGTGCCAGCAGTGAAGCGCTTCCCAGGGGCCAAGGAGCCAAAAACATTCAGTACTTC. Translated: CASSEALPRGQGAKNIQYF.

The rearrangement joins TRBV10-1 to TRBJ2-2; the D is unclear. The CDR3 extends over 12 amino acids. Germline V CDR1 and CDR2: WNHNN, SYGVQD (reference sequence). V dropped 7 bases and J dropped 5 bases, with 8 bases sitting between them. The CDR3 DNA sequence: TGCGCCAGCAACCAAGGGACCGGGGAGCTGTTTTTT. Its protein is CASNQGTGELFF.

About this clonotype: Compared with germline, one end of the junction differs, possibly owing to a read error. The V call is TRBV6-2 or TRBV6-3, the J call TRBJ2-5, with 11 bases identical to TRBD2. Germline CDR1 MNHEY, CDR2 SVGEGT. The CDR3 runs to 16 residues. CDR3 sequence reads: CAGSYQGLAEQETQYF. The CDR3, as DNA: TGTGCCGGCAGTTACCAGGGACTAGCGGAACAAGAGACCCAGTACTTC.

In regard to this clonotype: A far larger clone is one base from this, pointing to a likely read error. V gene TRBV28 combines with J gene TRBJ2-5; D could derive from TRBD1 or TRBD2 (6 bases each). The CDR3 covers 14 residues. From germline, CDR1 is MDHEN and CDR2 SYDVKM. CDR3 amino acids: CASSRSGGQETKYF. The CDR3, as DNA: TGTGCCAGCAGTCGATCCGGGGGCCAGGAGACCAAGTACTTC. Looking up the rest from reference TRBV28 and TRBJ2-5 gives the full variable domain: DVKVTQSSRYLVKRTGEKVFLECVQDMDHENMFWYRQDPGLGLRLIYFSYDVKMKEKGDIPEGYSVSREKKERFSLILESASTNQTSMYLCASSRSGGQETKYFGPGTRLLVL.

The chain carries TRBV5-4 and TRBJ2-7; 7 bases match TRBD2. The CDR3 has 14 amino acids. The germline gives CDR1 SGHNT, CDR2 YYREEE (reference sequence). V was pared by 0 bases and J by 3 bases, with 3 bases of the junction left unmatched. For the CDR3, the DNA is TGTGCCAGCAGCTTGGTCCCGGGAGGCTACGAGCAGTACTTC. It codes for CASSLVPGGYEQYF.

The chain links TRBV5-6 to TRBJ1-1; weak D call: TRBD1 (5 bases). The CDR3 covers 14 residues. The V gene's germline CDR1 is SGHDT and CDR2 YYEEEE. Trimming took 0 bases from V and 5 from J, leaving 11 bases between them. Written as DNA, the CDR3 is TGTGCCAGCAGCTTGGGGGCGGGGGAAACTGAAGCTTTCTTT. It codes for CASSLGAGETEAFF.

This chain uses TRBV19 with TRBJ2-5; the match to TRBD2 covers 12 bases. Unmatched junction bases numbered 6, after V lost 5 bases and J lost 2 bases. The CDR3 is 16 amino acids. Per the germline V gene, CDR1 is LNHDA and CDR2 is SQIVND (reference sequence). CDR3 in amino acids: CASSPELAGGQETQYF. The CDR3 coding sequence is TGTGCCAGTAGTCCTGAACTAGCGGGAGGTCAAGAGACCCAGTACTTC. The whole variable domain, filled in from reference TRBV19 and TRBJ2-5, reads DGGITQSPKYLFRKEGQNVTLSCEQNLNHDAMYWYRQDPGQGLRLIYYSQIVNDFQKGDIAEGYSVSREKKESFPLTVTSAQKNPTAFYLCASSPELAGGQETQYFGPGTRLLVL.

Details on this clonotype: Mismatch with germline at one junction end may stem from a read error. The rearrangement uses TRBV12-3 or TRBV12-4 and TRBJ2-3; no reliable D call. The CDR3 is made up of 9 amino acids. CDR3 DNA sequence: TGTGCCAGCACTGATACGCAGTATTTT. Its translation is CASTDTQYF.

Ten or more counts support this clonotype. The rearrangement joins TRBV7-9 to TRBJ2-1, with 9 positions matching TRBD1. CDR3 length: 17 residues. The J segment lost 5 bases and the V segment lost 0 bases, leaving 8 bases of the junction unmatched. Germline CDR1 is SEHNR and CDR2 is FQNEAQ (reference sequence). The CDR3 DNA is TGTGCCAGCAGCTTAGCGGGACAGGGCTTTGGGAACAATGAGCAGTTCTTC. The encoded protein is CASSLAGQGFGNNEQFF.

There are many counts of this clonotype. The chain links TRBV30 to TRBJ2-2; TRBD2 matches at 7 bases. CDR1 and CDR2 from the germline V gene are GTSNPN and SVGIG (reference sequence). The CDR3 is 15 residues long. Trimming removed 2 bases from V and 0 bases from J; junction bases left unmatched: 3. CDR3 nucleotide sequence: TGTGCCTGGAGTAGCGGGGAGACGAACACCGGGGAGCTGTTTTTT. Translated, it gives CAWSSGETNTGELFF.

CDR3 bases: TGCGCCAGCAGGGACTCAGGGGGCTCAAGTTACGAGCAGTACTTC. It specifies CASRDSGGSSYEQYF. The V call is TRBV4-1, the J call TRBJ2-7; TRBD1 matches at 8 bases. The germline V gene has CDR1 MGHRA and CDR2 YSYEKL. The length of the CDR3 is 15 residues. The J segment lost 4 bases and the V segment lost 6 bases, leaving 11 bases of the junction unmatched.

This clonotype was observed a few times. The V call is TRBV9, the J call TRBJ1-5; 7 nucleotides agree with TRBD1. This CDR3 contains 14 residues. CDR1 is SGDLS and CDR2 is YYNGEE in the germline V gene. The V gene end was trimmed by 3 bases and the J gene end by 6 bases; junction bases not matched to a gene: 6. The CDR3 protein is CASSAGTEGQPQHF. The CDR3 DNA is TGTGCCAGCAGCGCCGGGACAGAAGGTCAGCCCCAGCATTTT.